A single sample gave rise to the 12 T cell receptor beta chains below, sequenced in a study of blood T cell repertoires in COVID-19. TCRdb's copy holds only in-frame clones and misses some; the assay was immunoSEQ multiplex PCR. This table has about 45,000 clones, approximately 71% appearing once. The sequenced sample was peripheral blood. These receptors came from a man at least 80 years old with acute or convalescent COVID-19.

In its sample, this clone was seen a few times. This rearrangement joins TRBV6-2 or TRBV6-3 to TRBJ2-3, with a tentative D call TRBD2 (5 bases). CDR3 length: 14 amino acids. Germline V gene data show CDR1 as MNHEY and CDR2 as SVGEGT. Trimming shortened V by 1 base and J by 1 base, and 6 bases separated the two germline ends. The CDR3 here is CASSYYSGTDTQYF. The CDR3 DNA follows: TGTGCCAGCAGTTACTATAGCGGCACAGATACGCAGTATTTT.

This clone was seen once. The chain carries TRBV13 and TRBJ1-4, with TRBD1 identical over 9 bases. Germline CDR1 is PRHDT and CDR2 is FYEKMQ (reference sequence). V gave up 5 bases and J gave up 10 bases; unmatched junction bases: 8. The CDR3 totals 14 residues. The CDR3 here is CASSLDRGDGKLFF. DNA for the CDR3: TGTGCCAGCAGCCTGGACAGGGGCGATGGAAAACTGTTTTTT. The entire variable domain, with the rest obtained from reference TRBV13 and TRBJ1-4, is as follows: AAGVIQSPRHLIKEKRETATLKCYPIPRHDTVYWYQQGPGQDPQFLISFYEKMQSDKGSIPDRFSAQQFSDYHSELNMSSLELGDSALYFCASSLDRGDGKLFFGSGTQLSVL.

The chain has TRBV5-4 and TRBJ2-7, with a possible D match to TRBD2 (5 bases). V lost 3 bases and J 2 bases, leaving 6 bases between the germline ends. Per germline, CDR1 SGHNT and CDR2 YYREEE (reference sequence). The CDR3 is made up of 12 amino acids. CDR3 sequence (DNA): TGTGCCAGCAGCTCGGGGACCTACGAGCAGTACTTC. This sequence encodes CASSSGTYEQYF.

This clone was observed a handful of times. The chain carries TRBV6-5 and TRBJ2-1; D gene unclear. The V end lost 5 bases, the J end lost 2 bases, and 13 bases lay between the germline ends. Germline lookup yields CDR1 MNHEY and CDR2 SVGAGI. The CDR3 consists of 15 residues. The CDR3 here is CASSPTRSAYNEQFF. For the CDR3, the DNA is TGTGCCAGCAGTCCGACTCGGTCAGCCTACAATGAGCAGTTCTTC.

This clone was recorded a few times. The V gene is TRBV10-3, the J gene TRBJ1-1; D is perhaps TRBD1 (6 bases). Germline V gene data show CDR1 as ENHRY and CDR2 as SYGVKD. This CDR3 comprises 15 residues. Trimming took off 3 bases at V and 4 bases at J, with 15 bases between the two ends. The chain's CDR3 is CAISDPGQRATEAFF. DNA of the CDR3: TGTGCCATCAGTGATCCGGGACAAAGGGCCACTGAAGCTTTCTTT.

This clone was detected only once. Here the CDR3 reads CASSGRGGETEAFF. In DNA form, the CDR3 reads TGTGCCAGCAGTGGTCGGGGAGGGGAAACTGAAGCTTTCTTT. The chain has TRBV6-6 and TRBJ1-1, with D possibly being TRBD1 (5 bases). The V end was cut by 5 bases, the J end by 5 bases, with 15 bases between. The germline V gene encodes CDR1 MNHNY and CDR2 SVGAGI (reference sequence). CDR3 size: 14 residues.

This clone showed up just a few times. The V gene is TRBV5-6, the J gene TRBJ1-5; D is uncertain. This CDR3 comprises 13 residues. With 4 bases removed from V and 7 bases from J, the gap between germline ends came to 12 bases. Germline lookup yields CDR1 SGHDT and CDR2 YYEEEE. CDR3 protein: CASSPGLRQPQHF. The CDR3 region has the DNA TGTGCCAGCAGCCCCGGACTCCGACAGCCCCAGCATTTT.

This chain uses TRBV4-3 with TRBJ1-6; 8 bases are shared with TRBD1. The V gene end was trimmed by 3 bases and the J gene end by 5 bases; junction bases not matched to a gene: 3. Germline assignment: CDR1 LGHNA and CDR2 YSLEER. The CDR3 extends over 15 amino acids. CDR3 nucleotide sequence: TGCGCCAGCAGCCAGGAGGACAGGGATAATTCACCCCTCCACTTT. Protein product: CASSQEDRDNSPLHF.

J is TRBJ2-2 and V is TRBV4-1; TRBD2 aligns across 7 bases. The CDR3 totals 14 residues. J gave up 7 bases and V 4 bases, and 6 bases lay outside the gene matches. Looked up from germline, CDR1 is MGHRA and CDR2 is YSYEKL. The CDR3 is CASSPAGLDGELFF. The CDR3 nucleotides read TGCGCCAGCAGCCCAGCGGGGCTGGACGGGGAGCTGTTTTTT.

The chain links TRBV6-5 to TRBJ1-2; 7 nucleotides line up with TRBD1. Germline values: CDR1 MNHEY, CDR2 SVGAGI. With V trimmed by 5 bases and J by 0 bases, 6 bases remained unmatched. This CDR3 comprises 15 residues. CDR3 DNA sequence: TGTGCCAGCAGTACAGGGGCCACCACTAACTATGGCTACACCTTC. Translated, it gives CASSTGATTNYGYTF.

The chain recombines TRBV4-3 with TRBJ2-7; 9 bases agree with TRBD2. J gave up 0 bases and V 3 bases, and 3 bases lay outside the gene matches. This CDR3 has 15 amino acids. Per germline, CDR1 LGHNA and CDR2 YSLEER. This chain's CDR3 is CASSHLSGGSYEQYF. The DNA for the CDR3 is TGCGCCAGCAGCCATCTTAGCGGGGGCTCCTACGAGCAGTACTTC.

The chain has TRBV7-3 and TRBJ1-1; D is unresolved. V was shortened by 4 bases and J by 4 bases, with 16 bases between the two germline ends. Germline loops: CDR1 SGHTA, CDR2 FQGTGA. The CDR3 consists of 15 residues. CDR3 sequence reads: CASSSSGSSRTEAFF. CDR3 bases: TGTGCCAGCAGCTCGTCGGGGAGTAGTCGCACTGAAGCTTTCTTT.